This TCR beta chain is drawn from a study of blood T cell repertoires in COVID-19. Some clones are missing from TCRdb's copy, which holds only in-frame ones; the method was immunoSEQ multiplex PCR. The table shows around 95,000 clones, with around 85% occurring only once. V lost 1 base to trimming and J lost 1 base, with 17 bases between them. Looked up from germline, CDR1 is SGHKS and CDR2 is YYEKEE (reference sequence). This CDR3 spans 17 amino acids. Specimen: peripheral blood. The source is a human donor in a cohort sampled during active COVID-19. The chain is built from TRBV5-5 and TRBJ1-1, with a tentative D call TRBD1 (6 bases). CDR3: CASSLLSRQAPNTEAFF. In DNA form, the CDR3 reads TGTGCCAGCAGCTTGTTATCCCGACAGGCCCCGAACACTGAAGCTTTCTTT.